The rows below give T cell receptor beta chains drawn from one sample of a study of CD8 T cells in Susac syndrome. TCRdb reprocessed the immunoSEQ multiplex PCR reads via MiXCR and lists one record per CDR3 protein. The data contain about 110,000 distinct CDR3 sequences, 90% to 98% of them singletons. The sample consisted of CD4+ T cells from PBMCs. The receptors derive from a human donor in good health. Each CDR3 is given with its conserved first and last residue. A D gene is named only where the DNA matches it firmly. Not every row has a clone size; where given, it reads once, few, many or a size class.

TRBJ1-2 | NA | TRBV20-1 | TRBD1 | TGCAGTGCCCCAGACAGGGGATATGGCTACACCTTC | CSAPDRGYGYTF
TRBJ2-7 | NA | TRBV7-7 | NA | TGTGCTAGCAGCTTAGACCAGGGTTTGAGCGAGCAGTACTTC | CASSLDQGLSEQYF
TRBJ2-1 | once | TRBV20-1 | NA | TGCAGTGCTAGCCCTGGGTCCCGGGGGAATGAGCAGTTCTTC | CSASPGSRGNEQFF
TRBJ1-3 | NA | TRBV27 | TRBD1 | TGTGCCAGCAGTTTATCGGGTCGACAGGGAGACACCATATATTTT | CASSLSGRQGDTIYF
TRBJ1-6 | NA | TRBV3-1 | NA | TGTGCCAGCAGCCAAGTCTCCTATAATTCACCCCTCCACTTT | CASSQVSYNSPLHF
TRBJ2-2 | NA | TRBV7-2 | NA | TGTGCCAGCAGCTTATCTCTAACCGGGGAGCTGTTTTTT | CASSLSLTGELFF
TRBJ1-2 | NA | TRBV19 | TRBD1 | TGTGCCAGTAGTGAAGGGGGCGCGAATGGCTACACCTTC | CASSEGGANGYTF
TRBJ2-7 | few | TRBV12-3/TRBV12-4 | NA | TGTGCCAGCAGTTTGTCGGGGAGCTCCTACGAGCAGTACTTC | CASSLSGSSYEQYF
TRBJ2-3 | NA | TRBV11-2 | NA | TGTGCCAGCATCACAGGGAAGACTAGCACAGATACGCAGTATTTT | CASITGKTSTDTQYF
TRBJ2-3 | NA | TRBV20-1 | TRBD1 | TGCAGTGCTAAAGGGGGACAGCCAAGCACAGATACGCAGTATTTT | CSAKGGQPSTDTQYF
TRBJ2-3 | NA | TRBV7-9 | NA | TGTGCCAGCAGGAAAGAAGGGACGGTCAGCACAGATACGCAGTATTTT | CASRKEGTVSTDTQYF
TRBJ2-5 | NA | TRBV6-6 | NA | TGTGCCAGCGGGAGGAGGGATACAATCAATAAAGAGACCCAGTACTTC | CASGRRDTINKETQYF
TRBJ2-1 | NA | TRBV6-1 | NA | TGTGCCAGCAGTGGTATGACGGTTGAGCAGTTCTTC | CASSGMTVEQFF
TRBJ2-1 | once | TRBV29-1 | NA | TGCAGCGTTGAAGATGTGGATGAGCAGTTCTTC | CSVEDVDEQFF
TRBJ1-6 | NA | TRBV2 | NA | TGTGCCAGCAGTCTTACGGGTAATTCACCCCTCCACTTT | CASSLTGNSPLHF
TRBJ2-3 | NA | TRBV9 | NA | TGTGCCAGCAGCGTAGTTACAGGCCCCACAGATACGCAGTATTTT | CASSVVTGPTDTQYF
TRBJ1-1 | NA | TRBV7-9 | NA | TGTGCCAGCAGCACCCTGGGGGCGGGTTCGAACACTGAAGCTTTCTTT | CASSTLGAGSNTEAFF
TRBJ2-7 | few | TRBV28 | NA | TGTGCCAGCAGTCCCATAAGCCCGAGCTCCTACGAGCAGTACTTC | CASSPISPSSYEQYF
TRBJ2-2 | once | TRBV10-3 | NA | TGTGCCATCAGTGGTACGGGTCACGGTACCGGGGAGCTGTTTTTT | CAISGTGHGTGELFF
TRBJ2-3 | once | TRBV12-5 | NA | TGTGCTAGTGGGGCCCCCGGTGGATGGCAGTATTTT | CASGAPGGWQYF
TRBJ1-1 | once | TRBV9 | NA | TGTGCCAGCAGCCCAGAGCGAACAGGTCGGAACACTGAAGCTTTCTTT | CASSPERTGRNTEAFF
TRBJ2-5 | NA | TRBV7-6 | TRBD1 | TGTGCCACCCGACCGGGGACAGGCAAAGAGACCCAGTACTTC | CATRPGTGKETQYF
TRBJ1-5 | NA | TRBV2 | TRBD1 | TGTGCCAGCAGTGAAAGACAGGGGAATCAGCCCCAGCATTTT | CASSERQGNQPQHF
TRBJ1-1 | NA | TRBV5-1 | NA | TGCGCCAGCAGATCAGGGGCTGGGGCAGCTTTCTTT | CASRSGAGAAFF
TRBJ2-2 | NA | TRBV3-1 | TRBD1 | TGTGCCAGCAGCCGCGGACAGGGGTACGGGGAGCTGTTTTTT | CASSRGQGYGELFF
TRBJ2-3 | NA | TRBV5-1 | NA | TGCGCCAGCAGCTTGGGGACCCCACGATTGAGCACAGATACGCAGTATTTT | CASSLGTPRLSTDTQYF
TRBJ2-3 | NA | TRBV25-1 | NA | TGTGCCTCGGGACCTACCAGCACAGATACGCAGTATTTT | CASGPTSTDTQYF
TRBJ2-7 | NA | TRBV2 | NA | TGTGCCAGCAGTGAACCTAAATGGACAGACTCCTACGAGCAGTACTTC | CASSEPKWTDSYEQYF
TRBJ2-1 | NA | TRBV29-1 | NA | TGCAGCGTTGCCTATTCGGCAGGGGTTATGGCTGAGCAGTTCTTC | CSVAYSAGVMAEQFF
TRBJ2-2 | NA | TRBV24-1 | TRBD2 | TGTGCCACCAGTGACCCACACACTAGCGTCCGCACCGGGGAGCTGTTTTTT | CATSDPHTSVRTGELFF
TRBJ2-2 | NA | TRBV25-1 | NA | TGTGCCAGCAGTGATCATGGAGGCACCGGGGAGCTGTTTTTT | CASSDHGGTGELFF
TRBJ2-7 | NA | TRBV12-3/TRBV12-4 | NA | TGTGCCAGCAGTAAATCCCAGGGGAGCTCCTACGAGCAGTACTTC | CASSKSQGSSYEQYF
TRBJ1-1 | NA | TRBV20-1 | NA | TGCAGTGCCTACAGGTCGGGTTCTGAAGCTTTCTTT | CSAYRSGSEAFF
TRBJ2-7 | NA | TRBV27 | TRBD1 | TGTGCCAGCAGTTCTGGACAGGGCTCCTACGAGCAGTACTTC | CASSSGQGSYEQYF
TRBJ2-3 | NA | TRBV20-1 | NA | TGCAGTGCTAGGGGCAGCCCAAGGAGCACAGATACGCAGTATTTT | CSARGSPRSTDTQYF
TRBJ1-5 | NA | TRBV19 | NA | TGTGCCAGTAATATGAGGAACGGGCAGCCCCAGCATTTT | CASNMRNGQPQHF
TRBJ1-1 | NA | TRBV18 | NA | TGTGCCAGCTCACCACCCAGGGAAAGAAACCCTGAAGCTTTCTTT | CASSPPRERNPEAFF
TRBJ2-3 | NA | TRBV28 | TRBD2 | TGTGCCAGCAGCCTCCCCGGGGGGATCGATACGCAGTATTTT | CASSLPGGIDTQYF
TRBJ1-2 | NA | TRBV28 | NA | TGTGCCAGCAGTCCTCCCGATAACTATGGCTACACCTTC | CASSPPDNYGYTF
TRBJ2-7 | NA | TRBV7-2 | NA | TGTGCCAGCAGCTTAGTTCTCAGCGCCTACGAGCAGTACTTC | CASSLVLSAYEQYF
TRBJ2-3 | NA | TRBV20-1 | TRBD1 | TGCAGTGCTAGAGATCAGGGCAGGGGGCACTGGGCAGATACGCAGTATTTT | CSARDQGRGHWADTQYF
TRBJ2-6 | NA | TRBV6-2/TRBV6-3 | TRBD1 | TGTGCCAGCAGTTACCCGGGACAGTTCTCTGGGGCCAACGTCCTGACTTTC | CASSYPGQFSGANVLTF
TRBJ1-1 | NA | TRBV4-2 | NA | TGTGCCAGCAAAAGACAGGTCGATAACACTGAAGCTTTCTTT | CASKRQVDNTEAFF